The 8 T cell receptor beta chains reported below all come from one sample, sequenced in a study of shared clonotypes between healthy human individuals. Only in-frame clones appear in the TCRdb table, and some are missing; sequencing was by immunoSEQ multiplex PCR. The sample carries roughly 1,800,000 clones, around 96% recorded once. CD45RO-negative, CCR7-selected cells formed the naive CD8 fraction, which excluded terminally differentiated effector memory CD45RA+ cells. Sequencing was performed on naive CD8+ T cells sorted from blood. All receptors derive from a man aged 18 to 29 in good health.

The rearrangement joins TRBV4-3 to TRBJ2-3, with D maybe TRBD2 (5 bases). Trimming left V 2 bases short and J 3 bases short, with 9 bases between. From germline, CDR1 is LGHNA and CDR2 YSLEER. This CDR3 is 14 amino acids long. DNA for the CDR3: TGCGCCAGCAGCCAATCCCCGGGAACAGATACGCAGTATTTT. Translated, it gives CASSQSPGTDTQYF.

Of note for this clone: This same CDR3 is encoded by further DNA sequences in the sample. This rearrangement joins TRBV5-4 to TRBJ2-7; D gene unclear. This CDR3 region has 11 residues. V lost 2 bases and J 5 bases, leaving 5 bases between the germline ends. CDR1 and CDR2 (germline): SGHNT, YYREEE (reference sequence). The CDR3, as DNA: TGTGCCAGCAGCTTAGTGGACGAGCAGTACTTC. It is translated as CASSLVDEQYF.

This chain uses TRBV29-1 with TRBJ2-3, with TRBD1 matching 12 bases. Germline V CDR1 and CDR2: SQVTM, ANQGSEA. The V segment lost 3 bases and the J segment 4 bases; nucleotides outside the gene matches: 2. The CDR3 consists of 14 residues. CDR3 bases: TGCAGCGTTGAGGGGACAGGGGGCGCAGATACGCAGTATTTT. This encodes CSVEGTGGADTQYF.

This sequence joins TRBV30 and TRBJ2-3; 7 positions match TRBD1. The CDR3 loop spans 13 amino acids. CDR1 GTSNPN and CDR2 SVGIG come from the germline V gene (reference sequence). J lost 3 bases, V lost 5 bases, and 5 bases had no gene match. The CDR3 bases are TGTGCCTGGGACAGGGTAGCTACAGATACGCAGTATTTT. Its protein is CAWDRVATDTQYF.

The V and J genes are TRBV5-4 and TRBJ2-1; D is perhaps TRBD2 (6 bases). CDR3 length: 14 residues. Germline lookup yields CDR1 SGHNT and CDR2 YYREEE (reference sequence). Trimming took off 0 bases at V and 9 bases at J, with 13 bases between the two ends. CDR3 in DNA: TGTGCCAGCAGCTTGGTCTCGCTAGCGAGTGAGCAGTTCTTC. Translated, it gives CASSLVSLASEQFF.

The rearrangement uses TRBV5-5 and TRBJ2-7; weak D call: TRBD1 (5 bases). From germline, CDR1 is SGHKS and CDR2 YYEKEE (reference sequence). Deletions cut 1 base from V and 2 bases from J, with 13 bases between. The CDR3 extends over 15 amino acids. CDR3 bases: TGTGCCAGCAGCTTGAGGGGCGCGGAAACCTACGAGCAGTACTTC. It translates to CASSLRGAETYEQYF.

A single count supports this clone. The sample holds other DNA sequences that translate to the same CDR3. This chain uses TRBV30 with TRBJ2-3; D gene ambiguous. The CDR3 has 15 residues. Trimming cost V 0 bases and J 0 bases, with 10 bases left between them. Germline CDR1 and CDR2: GTSNPN and SVGIG (reference sequence). CDR3 protein: CAWSVGGTSTDTQYF. The CDR3 nucleotides read TGTGCCTGGAGTGTGGGCGGTACTAGCACAGATACGCAGTATTTT.

This clone occurred once. The V and J genes are TRBV27 and TRBJ2-7, with 7 bases aligning to TRBD1. The CDR3 runs 19 residues. The germline gives CDR1 MNHEY, CDR2 SMNVEV (reference sequence). After removal of 3 bases from V and 1 base from J, the junction contained 18 bases not matched to a gene. This chain's CDR3 is CASSFNQAAGTANSYEQYF. DNA of the CDR3: TGTGCCAGCAGTTTTAATCAGGCGGCTGGGACAGCCAATTCCTACGAGCAGTACTTC.